These 8 T cell receptor beta chains were sequenced from one sample in a study of a mutant IDH1 vaccine in newly diagnosed glioma (dated by TCRdb to about 2021). Their antigens remain unidentified. Library generation was performed with the immunoSEQ multiplex PCR assay. Here the immuneACCESS table is served through TCRdb, limited to in-frame sequences with V and J called. Missing clones are a known gap in these copies; in checked studies unresolved V genes cover under half, and the rest lacks a known reason. Present in this sample are some 20,000 clones, 84% of which were seen just once. The ten top clones hold 2.8% of the sample. In light of the paper, this sample's time point label describes: week 47, end of study. A 20-mer mutant IDH1 peptide at 300 micrograms in Montanide made up each vaccine dose, which was injected subcutaneously together with topical imiquimod. The material sequenced was PBMCs, taken from a glioma patient whose treatment included an IDH1 peptide vaccine. The source of these receptors is a man aged 35 to 55 with glioma.

This chain links TRBV7-9 with TRBJ2-1; TRBD2 aligns across 10 bases. This CDR3 region has 15 residues. CDR1 is SEHNR, CDR2 FQNEAQ, per germline (reference sequence). J lost 8 bases, V lost 4 bases, and 8 bases had no gene match. The CDR3 region is CASSSHGLAADEQFF. The CDR3 DNA is TGTGCCAGCAGCTCCCACGGACTAGCGGCCGATGAGCAGTTCTTC.

The chain carries TRBV7-2 and TRBJ1-5, with TRBD1 as a possible D gene (6 bases). The V gene's germline CDR1 is SGHTA and CDR2 FQGNSA. The CDR3 totals 16 residues. Trimming shortened V by 4 bases and J by 2 bases, and 15 bases separated the two germline ends. For the CDR3, the DNA is TGTGCCAGCAGCTCTCGGGCAGGGGAAGGCAATCAGCCCCAGCATTTT. Translating it yields CASSSRAGEGNQPQHF.

Of note for this clone: An end of the junction does not agree with germline; a read error may underlie this. V usage is TRBV2 and J usage is TRBJ1-4; no clear D. Per the germline V gene, CDR1 is SNHLY and CDR2 is FYNNEI. The CDR3 consists of 11 residues. The CDR3 coding sequence is TGTGCCAGCAGCGAAGTTGAAAAACTGTTTTTT. This codes for CASSEVEKLFF.

The rearrangement uses TRBV6-5 and TRBJ2-7; possibly TRBD2 for D (6 bases). The CDR3 is 15 residues long. From germline, CDR1 is MNHEY and CDR2 SVGAGI. Trimming removed 2 bases from V and 0 bases from J, with 11 bases in between. The CDR3 spells CASSYGGSVSYEQYF. DNA for the CDR3: TGTGCCAGCAGTTACGGGGGGAGCGTCTCCTACGAGCAGTACTTC.

J is TRBJ2-7 and V is TRBV9, with TRBD2 matching 9 bases. The trim removed 1 base at V and 4 bases at J, leaving 9 bases unmatched. The CDR3 consists of 16 residues. Looked up from germline, CDR1 is SGDLS and CDR2 is YYNGEE. The CDR3 protein is CASSVSLAGSRYEQYF. CDR3 nucleotide sequence: TGTGCCAGCAGCGTAAGTCTAGCGGGGAGTAGGTACGAGCAGTACTTC. Full variable domain (rest looked up from reference TRBV9 and TRBJ2-7): DSGVTQTPKHLITATGQRVTLRCSPRSGDLSVYWYQQSLDQGLQFLIQYYNGEERAKGNILERFSAQQFPDLHSELNLSSLELGDSALYFCASSVSLAGSRYEQYFGPGTRLTVT.

The genes are TRBV27 and TRBJ2-3, with 11 bases identical to TRBD2. V shed 6 bases, J shed 1 base, and the junction held 3 bases outside the gene matches. Germline loops: CDR1 MNHEY, CDR2 SMNVEV (reference sequence). This CDR3 contains 15 residues. Here the CDR3 reads CASRILAGGTDTQYF. Written as DNA, the CDR3 is TGTGCCAGCAGGATACTAGCGGGAGGCACAGATACGCAGTATTTT.

The genes are TRBV7-2 and TRBJ2-2; D is uncertain. The CDR3 consists of 13 residues. Trimming took off 0 bases at V and 5 bases at J, with 4 bases between the two ends. CDR1 SGHTA and CDR2 FQGNSA come from the germline V gene. This CDR3 reads CASSLARTGELFF. CDR3 sequence (DNA): TGTGCCAGCAGCTTAGCACGGACCGGGGAGCTGTTTTTT.

The V gene is TRBV10-3, the J gene TRBJ2-3; D not certain. The V end was cut by 6 bases, the J end by 5 bases, with 15 bases between. The CDR3 totals 14 residues. CDR1 is ENHRY and CDR2 is SYGVKD in the germline V gene. CDR3 loop: CAISPTGRRDTQYF. The CDR3 coding sequence is TGTGCCATCAGCCCGACGGGTAGGAGAGATACGCAGTATTTT.